This is a list of T cell receptor beta chains from one sample in a study of OX40 agonist ivuxolimab in advanced cancers. Data came from immunoSEQ multiplex PCR; TCRdb stores just in-frame clones and leaves some out. The data contain tens of thousands of clones, over 85% of them seen just once; the ten biggest clones take up about 6.4%. The material was CD4+ or CD8+ T cells sorted from blood, obtained in a trial of the OX40 agonist ivuxolimab. The receptors originated from an adult with an advanced solid tumor such as melanoma, head and neck, liver or kidney cancer. CDR3s include the opening cysteine and the closing phenylalanine or tryptophan. The D gene is left open where the match is weak. Size tells how often a clone was seen (once, few, many) or the class of an expanded clone, and some rows leave it out.

-	-	TRBV12-5	TRBJ2-3	TGTGCTAGTGGTTTTTCCGGGTCCGGAGATACGCAGTATTTT	CASGFSGSGDTQYF
-	-	TRBV27	TRBJ1-4	TGTGCCAGCAGTCGGGTTGGGGCGAATGAAAAACTGTTTTTT	CASSRVGANEKLFF
-	-	TRBV6-5	TRBJ2-3	TGTGCCAGCAGTTACGGGCGTGGCACAGATACGCAGTATTTT	CASSYGRGTDTQYF
-	-	TRBV13	TRBJ2-2	TGTGCCAGCAGCTTGGCTAGCGGGGAGCTGTTTTTT	CASSLASGELFF
-	-	TRBV19	TRBJ1-3	TGTGCCAGTAGCCCTTCGCTGCCCCCCTCTGGAAACACCATATATTTT	CASSPSLPPSGNTIYF
-	-	TRBV2	TRBJ2-7	TGTGCCAGCAGTGATGCAGGAGTCGTTTACGAGCAGTACTTC	CASSDAGVVYEQYF
TRBD1	-	TRBV27	TRBJ2-1	TGTGCCAGCAGTTCCCGGACAGGGTCAAGGGATGAGCAGTTCTTC	CASSSRTGSRDEQFF
TRBD1	-	TRBV27	TRBJ1-1	TGTGCCAGCAGTTTATCTGGACAGGGTACGACTGAAGCTTTCTTT	CASSLSGQGTTEAFF
TRBD2	-	TRBV7-9	TRBJ2-7	TGTGCCAGCAGCTTGTCGGGAGGGATCCAGCAGTACTTC	CASSLSGGIQQYF
-	-	TRBV19	TRBJ2-7	TGTGCCAGTAGTTCGCGAGGTTACGAGCAGTACTTC	CASSSRGYEQYF
-	medium-sized	TRBV27	TRBJ1-5	TGTGCCAGCAGTCGAGGGAGCGGGCAGCCCCAGCATTTT	CASSRGSGQPQHF
TRBD1	-	TRBV6-5	TRBJ1-2	TGTGCCAGCAGTTCCGGGACAGGGGGCTACGGCTACACCTTC	CASSSGTGGYGYTF
-	-	TRBV30	TRBJ1-5	TGTGCCTGGAGTGCGGGTGGCCAGCCCCAGCATTTT	CAWSAGGQPQHF
-	-	TRBV28	TRBJ2-5	TGTGCCAGCCTGATGAACTCGGGGGCACAAGAGACCCAGTACTTC	CASLMNSGAQETQYF
-	-	TRBV10-3	TRBJ2-5	TGTGCCATCAGTGATGGCCAGGAGACCCAGTACTTC	CAISDGQETQYF
-	once	TRBV6-5	TRBJ1-2	TGTGCCAGCAGTTACGGAGGACAAGGATATGGCTACACCTTC	CASSYGGQGYGYTF
TRBD1	-	TRBV19	TRBJ1-2	TGTGCCAGTAGGGGACAGACTCCTCCTAACTATGGCTACACCTTC	CASRGQTPPNYGYTF
-	-	TRBV6-1	TRBJ2-1	TGTGCCAGCAGTGAAGCAATCCTAGAAAATGAGCAGTTCTTC	CASSEAILENEQFF
-	-	TRBV5-1	TRBJ2-7	TGCGCCAGCAGCCCCGACAGGAACGAGCAGTACTTC	CASSPDRNEQYF
TRBD2	-	TRBV10-2	TRBJ2-2	TGCGCCAGCAGTGAGTCGGGATTAGCGGGGGGGAACACCGGGGAGCTGTTTTTT	CASSESGLAGGNTGELFF
TRBD1	-	TRBV6-6	TRBJ1-2	TGTGCCAGCAGTCGGACAGGGGCCAACTATGGCTACACCTTC	CASSRTGANYGYTF
TRBD1	-	TRBV4-2	TRBJ2-7	TGTGCCAGCAGCCAAGGGAGGACAGGGGGTAAGGACGAGCAGTACTTC	CASSQGRTGGKDEQYF
-	few	TRBV27	TRBJ2-1	TGTGCCAGCGGGGGTGGCGCTGAGCAGTTCTTC	CASGGGAEQFF
TRBD2	-	TRBV7-6	TRBJ2-1	TGTGCCAGCAGCTTAGGTGTGGGAGGGCCTTACAATGAGCAGTTCTTC	CASSLGVGGPYNEQFF
-	-	TRBV10-2	TRBJ1-1	TGCGCCAGCAGAGGGACGGTGAACACTGAAGCTTTCTTT	CASRGTVNTEAFF
-	-	TRBV7-6	TRBJ2-2	TGTGCCAGCAGCTACGGGACCAACACCGGGGAGCTGTTTTTT	CASSYGTNTGELFF
-	-	TRBV2	TRBJ2-3	TGTGCCAGCCGGAGGCGGGATACGCAGTATTTT	CASRRRDTQYF
-	-	TRBV28	TRBJ2-4	TGTGCCAGCAGTTTAATGAGAGATTTAGCCAAAAACATTCAGTACTTC	CASSLMRDLAKNIQYF
-	-	TRBV29-1	TRBJ1-1	TGCAGCGGTTTGGGGTTAAGGCTGACTGAAGCTTTCTTT	CSGLGLRLTEAFF
-	-	TRBV27	TRBJ2-1	TGTGCCAGCAGTTTACTCCCACAGGGAACAAGCGAGCAGTTCTTC	CASSLLPQGTSEQFF
TRBD1	-	TRBV11-2	TRBJ2-7	TGTGCCAGCAGCCTAGGACAGGGGGCGTACGAGCAGTACTTC	CASSLGQGAYEQYF
-	-	TRBV5-4	TRBJ1-1	TGTGCCAGCAGCGCCACGTTGAACACTGAAGCTTTCTTT	CASSATLNTEAFF
TRBD2	-	TRBV5-8	TRBJ2-1	TGTGCCAGCAGCTTGTTCGCGGGAGGGGATGATGAGCAGTTCTTC	CASSLFAGGDDEQFF
-	-	TRBV11-2	TRBJ2-2	TGTGCCAGCAGTGAAGGACGTAATCTGTTTTTT	CASSEGRNLFF
-	-	TRBV4-3	TRBJ1-5	TGCGCCAGCAGCCCAGGGGTCGAGGGTGGCAATCAGCCCCAGCATTTT	CASSPGVEGGNQPQHF
-	-	TRBV6-6	TRBJ2-3	TGTGCCAGCAGACGCACAGGGAACACAGATACGCAGTATTTT	CASRRTGNTDTQYF
TRBD1	-	TRBV5-6	TRBJ1-2	TGTGCCAGCAGCTATGGACAGGCCGACACCTATGGCTACACCTTC	CASSYGQADTYGYTF
-	-	TRBV5-4	TRBJ1-4	TGTGCCAGCCGAGAGATAACTAATGAAAAACTGTTTTTT	CASREITNEKLFF
-	-	TRBV10-1	TRBJ2-7	TGCGCCAGCAGTGAAGGGTACGAGCAGTACTTC	CASSEGYEQYF
TRBD1	-	TRBV13	TRBJ2-7	TGTGCCAGCAGCTTCCTCAAACAGGGGACCTACGAGCAGTACTTC	CASSFLKQGTYEQYF
TRBD1	-	TRBV19	TRBJ2-3	TGTGCCAGTAAAATCGTGGACAGGGGGCCAGATACGCAGTATTTT	CASKIVDRGPDTQYF
-	-	TRBV19	TRBJ2-7	TGTGCCAGTAGTATAAGGGAAGACTACGAGCAGTACTTC	CASSIREDYEQYF
-	-	TRBV29-1	TRBJ2-5	TGCAGCGCCTGGGTTGGGATAGGCATGTACCAAGAGACCCAGTACTTC	CSAWVGIGMYQETQYF
-	-	TRBV2	TRBJ2-5	TGTGCCAGCAGTAACCCCCTCTACAAGACCCAGTACTTC	CASSNPLYKTQYF
TRBD1	-	TRBV9	TRBJ2-2	TGTGCCAGCAGCCTGACAGGGGGAAACACCGGGGAGCTGTTTTTT	CASSLTGGNTGELFF
TRBD2	few	TRBV11-2	TRBJ2-7	TGTGCCAGCAGCTTTGGGACTAGCGGGACCGGATTTTACGAGCAGTACTTC	CASSFGTSGTGFYEQYF
-	-	TRBV9	TRBJ2-1	TGTGCCAGCAGCGCGGACAGCTCCGACCCTGAGCAGTTCTTC	CASSADSSDPEQFF
-	-	TRBV19	TRBJ2-6	TGTGCCAGTAGTATCCCAGGGCAGGGACACTCTGGGGCCAACGTCCTGACTTTC	CASSIPGQGHSGANVLTF
-	-	TRBV5-1	TRBJ1-4	TGCGCCAGCAGCTTGACAGCCCCAACGGAGAAACTGTTTTTT	CASSLTAPTEKLFF
-	-	TRBV18	TRBJ2-7	TGTGCCAGCTCACCCGGGGGACAGCCAAGCTCCTACGAGCAGTACTTC	CASSPGGQPSSYEQYF
-	-	TRBV6-4	TRBJ1-1	TGTGCCAGCAGTGAGGTCCCAGGGGCATCTGAAGCTTTCTTT	CASSEVPGASEAFF
TRBD1	once	TRBV29-1	TRBJ1-2	TGCAGCGTTGGGGCAGGGGGCAATGGCTACACCTTC	CSVGAGGNGYTF
-	once	TRBV6-5	TRBJ2-5	TGTGCCAGCAGCCATGGGACCCAAGAGACCCAGTACTTC	CASSHGTQETQYF
TRBD1	-	TRBV2	TRBJ2-7	TGTGCCAGCAGCAAGACAGGGGGACCCTACGAGCAGTACTTC	CASSKTGGPYEQYF